The source of this TCR beta chain is a study of T cells in Graves' hyperthyroidism and ophthalmopathy. Study-level results: In validation, the model predicted ophthalmopathy. These predictions came a median about 6.2 months before onset.

Points on this clonotype: What it binds is unknown.

RNA transcripts served as the template for amplifying TCR beta CDR3 regions. The TCR CDR3 first-round RT-PCR relied on the HTBI primer set. TCRdb reanalysed the multiplex PCR reads using MiXCR and keeps one entry per CDR3 protein. Of around 700,000 distinct CDR3 sequences listed, around 20% are singletons. Trimming pared 0 bases from V and 7 bases from J, leaving 18 bases between. Germline V gives CDR1 MGHRA, CDR2 YSYEKL. The CDR3 covers 17 residues. Those patients with uncontrolled infection, other autoimmune disease, pregnancy or lactation were excluded. It was at first hyperthyroidism diagnosis, before any ophthalmopathy symptoms, that the blood sample was taken.

This receptor was taken from a woman in her forties or fifties with Graves' hyperthyroidism that later progressed to Graves' ophthalmopathy. The specimen sequenced was blood. This sequence joins TRBV4-1 and TRBJ1-4, with D possibly being TRBD1 (5 bases). This CDR3 reads CASSQESLGVKGEKLFF. Here the CDR3 DNA reads TGCGCCAGCAGCCAAGAATCTCTGGGGGTAAAAGGTGAAAAACTGTTTTTT.